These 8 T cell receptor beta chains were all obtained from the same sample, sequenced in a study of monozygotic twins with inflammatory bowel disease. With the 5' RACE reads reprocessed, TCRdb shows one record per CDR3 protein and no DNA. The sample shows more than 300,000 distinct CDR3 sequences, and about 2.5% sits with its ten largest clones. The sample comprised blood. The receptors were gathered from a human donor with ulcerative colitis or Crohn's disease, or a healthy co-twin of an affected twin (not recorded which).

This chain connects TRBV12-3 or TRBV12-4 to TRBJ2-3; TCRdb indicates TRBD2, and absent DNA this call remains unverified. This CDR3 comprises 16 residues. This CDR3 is CASRPRGGSFPDTQYF.

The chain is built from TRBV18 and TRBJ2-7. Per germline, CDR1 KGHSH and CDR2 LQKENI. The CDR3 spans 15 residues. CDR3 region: CASSPVGGVGNEQYF.

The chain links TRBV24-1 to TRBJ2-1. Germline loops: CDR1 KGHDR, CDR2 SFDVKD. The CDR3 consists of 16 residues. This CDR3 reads CATSDSSGLGVNEQFF.

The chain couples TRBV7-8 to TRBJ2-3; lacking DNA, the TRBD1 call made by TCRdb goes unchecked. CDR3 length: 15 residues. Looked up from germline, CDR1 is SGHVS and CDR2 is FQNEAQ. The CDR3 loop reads CASRYLGTGTDTQYF.

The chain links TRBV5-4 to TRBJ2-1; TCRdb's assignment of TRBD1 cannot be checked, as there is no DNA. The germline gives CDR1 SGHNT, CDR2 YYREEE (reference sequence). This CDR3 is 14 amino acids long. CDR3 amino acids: CAGPGTGSYNEQFF.

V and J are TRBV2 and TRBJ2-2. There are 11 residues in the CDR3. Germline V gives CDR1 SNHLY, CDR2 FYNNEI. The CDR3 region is CASSESGGRFF.

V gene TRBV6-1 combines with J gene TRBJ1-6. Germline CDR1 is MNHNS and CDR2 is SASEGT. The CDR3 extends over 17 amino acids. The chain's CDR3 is CASRKAATSSYNSPLHF.

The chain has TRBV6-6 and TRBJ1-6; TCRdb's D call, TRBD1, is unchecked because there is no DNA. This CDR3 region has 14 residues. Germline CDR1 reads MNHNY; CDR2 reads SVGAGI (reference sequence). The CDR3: CASSEPGQGPLLHF.